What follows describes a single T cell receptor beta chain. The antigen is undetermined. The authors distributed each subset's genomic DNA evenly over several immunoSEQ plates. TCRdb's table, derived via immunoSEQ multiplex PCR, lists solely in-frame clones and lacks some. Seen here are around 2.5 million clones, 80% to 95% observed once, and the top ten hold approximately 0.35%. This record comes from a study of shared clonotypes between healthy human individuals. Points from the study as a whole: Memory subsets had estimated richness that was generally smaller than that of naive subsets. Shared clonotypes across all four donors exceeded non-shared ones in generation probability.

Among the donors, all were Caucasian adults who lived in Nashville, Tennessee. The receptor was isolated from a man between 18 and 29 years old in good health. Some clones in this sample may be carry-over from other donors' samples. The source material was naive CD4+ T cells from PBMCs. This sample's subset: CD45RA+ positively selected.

The CDR3 DNA reads TGTGCCAGTAGTATAAGCAGGGTGTATAGCAATCAGCCCCAGCATTTT. It yields the protein CASSISRVYSNQPQHF. The chain combines TRBV19 with TRBJ1-5; D is perhaps TRBD1 (5 bases). The CDR3 is made up of 16 amino acids. Germline assignment: CDR1 LNHDA and CDR2 SQIVND (reference sequence). Trimming cost V 2 bases and J 0 bases, with 11 bases left between them.